This T cell receptor (beta chain) emerged from a study of T-cell memory formation after mild COVID-19. TCRdb recomputed calls from the 5' RACE reads with MiXCR, one row per CDR3 protein. The sample records almost 550,000 distinct CDR3 sequences, roughly 20% being singletons. J was trimmed by 4 bases and V by 7 bases; bases with no gene match: 12. The CDR3 is 16 amino acids. From germline, CDR1 is SNHLY and CDR2 FYNNEI. Sequenced input: PBMCs or a T cell subset sorted from them (not recorded which). The receptor was isolated from an adult woman who had mild COVID-19 (a few samples of this study predate the infection). Cell type and time point are not known. The chain carries TRBV2 and TRBJ2-1; 8 bases agree with TRBD1. Here the CDR3 reads CASNRALGQAYNEQFF. CDR3 nucleotide sequence: TGTGCCAGCAATCGAGCCTTGGGACAGGCGTACAATGAGCAGTTCTTC. The entire variable domain, with the rest obtained from reference TRBV2 and TRBJ2-1, is as follows: EPEVTQTPSHQVTQMGQEVILRCVPISNHLYFYWYRQILGQKVEFLVSFYNNEISEKSEIFDDQFSVERPDGSNFTLKIRSTKLEDSAMYFCASNRALGQAYNEQFFGPGTRLTVL.